Ten or more counts support the clone carrying this T cell receptor beta chain. The antigen remains unidentified. This sample stems from a study of T-cell reconstitution after alpha-beta-depleted transplantation in children. Unique molecular identifiers were used in preparing the TCRbeta library. Using its own MiXCR run on the PCR reads, TCRdb lists one record per CDR3 protein. Among around 180,000 distinct CDR3 sequences, roughly 11% were seen once, and the ten largest hold around 14%. Study observations and caveats: After one year, T-cell counts and TCRbeta diversity mostly came from new T cells.

The sequences come from PBMCs, collected before TCRalphabeta/CD19-depleted stem cell transplant. This receptor was taken from a boy between 2 and 10 years old with acute myeloid leukemia, due to receive a stem cell transplant.

The CDR3: CASSPDRYGYTF. The DNA for the CDR3 is TGTGCCAGCAGCCCCGACAGATATGGCTACACCTTC. The chain has TRBV11-2 and TRBJ1-2, with D possibly being TRBD1 (5 bases). The CDR3 is 12 residues long. V was cut by 5 bases and J by 5 bases, with 9 bases left in between. The germline V gene has CDR1 SGHAT and CDR2 FQNNGV.